One sample yielded the 28 T cell receptor beta chains listed below, sequenced in a study of T cell clusters in autoimmune cytopenias. TRB rearrangements were amplified by touch-down multiplex PCR with mixed TRB-A/B primers. No DNA is given; TCRdb re-called the multiplex PCR reads and lists each CDR3 protein once. The sample data list over 6,000 distinct CDR3 sequences. TRB was amplified from 250 ng of peripheral blood genomic DNA per sample. The same specimen was also included in a second study, on T cell repertoires in aging, cancer and after chemotherapy.

The sequenced sample was peripheral blood. These receptors originate from a human donor in good health.

This chain joins TRBV5-1 and TRBJ2-1. The CDR3 has 15 residues. The V gene's germline CDR1 is SGHRS and CDR2 YFSETQ. The CDR3 here is CASSLETASYNEQFF.

The rearrangement uses TRBV18 and TRBJ2-3; TCRdb returns TRBD1, unconfirmable since there is no DNA. Germline assignment: CDR1 KGHSH and CDR2 LQKENI. This CDR3 has 17 residues. CDR3 residues: CASSRLSPADGTDTQYF.

This chain links TRBV5-6 with TRBJ2-5; the D call from TCRdb, TRBD1, cannot be confirmed without DNA. The CDR3 sequence is 14 residues long. Germline values: CDR1 SGHDT, CDR2 YYEEEE. The CDR3 loop reads CASSLRGGAETQYF.

Its frequency marks this clonotype as medium-sized. V and J are TRBV6-5 and TRBJ2-1; absent DNA, TCRdb's TRBD1 call cannot be checked. This CDR3 is 14 amino acids long. The germline gives CDR1 MNHEY, CDR2 SVGAGI. The CDR3 sequence is CASTEGGADNEQFF.

The chain carries TRBV7-6 and TRBJ2-5. There are 15 residues in the CDR3. Germline-derived CDR1 and CDR2 are SGHVS and FNYEAQ. This CDR3 reads CASSLEGNHQETQYF.

This clonotype shows up as medium-sized (0.01 to 0.1%) by frequency. The chain links TRBV5-4 to TRBJ2-3; TCRdb's D call of TRBD2 is untestable without DNA. Germline V gene data show CDR1 as SGHNT and CDR2 as YYREEE (reference sequence). The length of the CDR3 is 12 residues. CDR3: CASSLERDTQYF.

The chain employs TRBV30 and TRBJ2-5; TCRdb names TRBD2, which stays unverified in the absence of DNA. The length of the CDR3 is 15 residues. Germline V gene lookup returns CDR1 GTSNPN and CDR2 SVGIG (reference sequence). CDR3 amino acids: CAWSLPLAGEETQYF.

CDR3 amino acids: CSVEGGDRGRPNQFYGYTF. The chain carries TRBV29-1 and TRBJ1-2; TCRdb gives TRBD1 as the D gene, but with no DNA this cannot be confirmed. The CDR3 covers 19 residues. Germline lookup yields CDR1 SQVTM and CDR2 ANQGSEA.

The rearrangement links TRBV19 to TRBJ2-2; TCRdb lists TRBD2, though no DNA is available to test this call. The CDR3 covers 15 residues. Germline assignment: CDR1 LNHDA and CDR2 SQIVND (reference sequence). The CDR3 reads CASSIERAYIGELFF.

The rearrangement joins TRBV6-2 or TRBV6-3 to TRBJ2-1. This CDR3 spans 13 amino acids. The germline CDR1 and CDR2 sequences are MNHEY and SVGEGT. CDR3 loop: CASRVTANNEQFF.

The chain links TRBV19 to TRBJ1-6. The CDR3 length is 12 residues. The V gene's germline CDR1 is LNHDA and CDR2 SQIVND (reference sequence). CDR3: CASSMGNSPLHF.

V gene TRBV12-3 or TRBV12-4 combines with J gene TRBJ1-6; the D call from TCRdb, TRBD1, cannot be confirmed without DNA. CDR3 length: 13 residues. CDR3 region: CASSREQVAPLHF.

The V call is TRBV5-1, the J call TRBJ2-5; TCRdb gives TRBD2 as the D gene, but with no DNA this cannot be confirmed. Germline V gene sequence: CDR1 SGHRS, CDR2 YFSETQ. The CDR3 sequence is 16 residues long. CDR3 residues: CASSRYFQGREETQYF.

This chain uses TRBV6-5 with TRBJ1-4. The CDR3 totals 14 residues. CDR1 is MNHEY and CDR2 is SVGAGI in the germline V gene. The CDR3 reads CASSPGRQDEKLFF.

The chain uses TRBV6-1 and TRBJ2-7; TCRdb returns TRBD1, unconfirmable since there is no DNA. This CDR3 is built from 16 residues. Germline CDR1 is MNHNS and CDR2 is SASEGT. CDR3 sequence reads: CASRYYGPPGTYEQYF.

V is TRBV7-6 and J is TRBJ2-3; TCRdb reports TRBD2, a call that lacks DNA to check it against. The CDR3 runs to 16 residues. Germline CDR1 SGHVS, CDR2 FNYEAQ. CDR3 protein: CASSPTAGGLTDTQYF.

This sequence joins TRBV12-3 or TRBV12-4 and TRBJ2-7; TCRdb returns TRBD1, unconfirmable since there is no DNA. The CDR3 has 17 residues. The CDR3 sequence: CASSLRATGIDNYEQYF.

V is TRBV29-1 and J is TRBJ2-7. The CDR3 has 16 amino acids. The germline V gene has CDR1 SQVTM and CDR2 ANQGSEA. CDR3 sequence reads: CSVKGDWVGSSYEQYF.

V and J are TRBV7-2 and TRBJ2-5; TCRdb indicates TRBD2, and absent DNA this call remains unverified. The CDR3 is 16 amino acids. Germline CDR1 reads SGHTA; CDR2 reads FQGNSA. CDR3 amino acids: CASSLFGRGAAKTQYF. Filled out from reference TRBV7-2 and TRBJ2-5, the complete variable domain reads GAGVSQSPSNKVTEKGKDVELRCDPISGHTALYWYRQSLGQGLEFLIYFQGNSAPDKSGLPSDRFSAERTGGSVSTLTIQRTQQEDSAVYLCASSLFGRGAAKTQYFGPGTRLLVL.

The chain combines TRBV10-3 with TRBJ1-2. The CDR3 totals 12 residues. Germline CDR1 reads ENHRY; CDR2 reads SYGVKD. Here the CDR3 reads CAISMASDGYTF.

The V and J genes are TRBV6-5 and TRBJ1-1; lacking DNA, the TRBD1 call made by TCRdb goes unchecked. The CDR3 extends over 16 amino acids. CDR1 and CDR2 from the germline V gene are MNHEY and SVGAGI. The CDR3 loop reads CASRRQGVRMNTEAFF.

According to its frequency, this clonotype is medium-sized. The V gene is TRBV12-3 or TRBV12-4, the J gene TRBJ2-1. This CDR3 is 14 amino acids long. The CDR3 spells CASSLTETYNEQFF.

This chain uses TRBV18 with TRBJ1-4; TCRdb designates TRBD1, a call that cannot be tested without DNA. The CDR3 is 12 amino acids. Germline V gene lookup returns CDR1 KGHSH and CDR2 LQKENI. CDR3 sequence: CASSRTGEKLFF. The full variable domain, rest sourced from reference TRBV18 and TRBJ1-4, is NAGVMQNPRHLVRRRGQEARLRCSPMKGHSHVYWYRQLPEEGLKFMVYLQKENIIDESGMPKERFSAEFPKEGPSILRIQQVVRGDSAAYFCASSRTGEKLFFGSGTQLSVL.

Considering frequency, this clonotype is medium-sized. This chain links TRBV12-3 or TRBV12-4 with TRBJ2-1; TCRdb returns TRBD1, unconfirmable since there is no DNA. There are 14 residues in the CDR3. This CDR3 reads CASGFRTGVNEQFF.

The gene calls are TRBV27 and TRBJ2-2; TCRdb gives TRBD1 as the D gene, but with no DNA this cannot be confirmed. The germline CDR1 and CDR2 sequences are MNHEY and SMNVEV (reference sequence). CDR3 size: 15 residues. The CDR3 is CASSLSSGSTGELFF.

According to its frequency, this clonotype is medium-sized. V and J are TRBV29-1 and TRBJ2-7; TCRdb names TRBD2, which stays unverified in the absence of DNA. In germline, CDR1 is SQVTM, CDR2 ANQGSEA. This CDR3 region has 14 residues. The CDR3 sequence: CSARAGVGTYEQYF.

The rearrangement joins TRBV5-4 to TRBJ2-2; TCRdb gives TRBD1 as the D gene, but with no DNA this cannot be confirmed. Germline V gene sequence: CDR1 SGHNT, CDR2 YYREEE (reference sequence). This CDR3 is 13 amino acids long. The CDR3 is CASSLQGAGELFF.

In terms of frequency, this clonotype is medium-sized. The CDR3 loop is CASSKFGSYQPQHF. The chain couples TRBV19 to TRBJ1-5. This CDR3 region has 14 residues. CDR1 and CDR2 (germline): LNHDA, SQIVND (reference sequence).